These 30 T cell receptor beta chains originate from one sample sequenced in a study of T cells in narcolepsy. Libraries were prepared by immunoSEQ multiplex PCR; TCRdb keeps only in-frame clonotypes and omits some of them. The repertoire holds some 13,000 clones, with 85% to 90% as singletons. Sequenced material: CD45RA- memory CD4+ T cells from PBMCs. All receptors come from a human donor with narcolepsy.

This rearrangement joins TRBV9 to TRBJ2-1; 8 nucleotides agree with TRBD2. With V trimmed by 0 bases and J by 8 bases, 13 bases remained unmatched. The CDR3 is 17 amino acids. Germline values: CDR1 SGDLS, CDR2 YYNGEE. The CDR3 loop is CASSVAGGTSGPDEQFF. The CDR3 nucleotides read TGTGCCAGCAGCGTAGCAGGCGGGACTAGTGGGCCGGATGAGCAGTTCTTC.

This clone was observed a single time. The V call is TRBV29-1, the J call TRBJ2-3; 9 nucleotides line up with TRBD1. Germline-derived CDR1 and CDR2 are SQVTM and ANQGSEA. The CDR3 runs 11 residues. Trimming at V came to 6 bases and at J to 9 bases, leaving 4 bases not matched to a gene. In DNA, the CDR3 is TGCAGCGTAGATACAGGGGGCACGCAGTATTTT. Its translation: CSVDTGGTQYF.

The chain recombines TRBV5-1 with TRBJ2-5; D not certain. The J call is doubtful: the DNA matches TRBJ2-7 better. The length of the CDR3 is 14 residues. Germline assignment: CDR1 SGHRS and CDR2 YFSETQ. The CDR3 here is CASSLDLNPYEQYF. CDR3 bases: TGCGCCAGCAGCTTGGACCTCAACCCCTACGAGCAGTACTTC.

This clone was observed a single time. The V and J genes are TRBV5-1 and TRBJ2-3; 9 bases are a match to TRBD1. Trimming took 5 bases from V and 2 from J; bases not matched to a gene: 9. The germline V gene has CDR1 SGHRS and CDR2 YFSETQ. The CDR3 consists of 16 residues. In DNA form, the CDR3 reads TGCGCCAGCAGTAGGACAGGGGCCCTTAACACAGATACGCAGTATTTT. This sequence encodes CASSRTGALNTDTQYF.

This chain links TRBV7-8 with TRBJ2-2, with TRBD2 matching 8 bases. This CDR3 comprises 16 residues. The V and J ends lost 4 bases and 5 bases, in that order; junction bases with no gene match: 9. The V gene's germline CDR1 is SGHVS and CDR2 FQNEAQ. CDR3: CASSSRAGVGTGELFF. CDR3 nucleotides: TGTGCCAGCAGCTCCCGAGCGGGAGTTGGTACCGGGGAGCTGTTTTTT.

The CDR3 here is CASSPVGASGIYEQYF. The CDR3 DNA reads as TGTGCCAGCAGCCCGGTCGGGGCTAGCGGGATTTACGAGCAGTACTTC. The chain combines TRBV7-6 with TRBJ2-5; 9 positions match TRBD2. The J call may be mistaken, given a closer DNA end match to TRBJ2-7. This CDR3 spans 16 amino acids. Germline CDR1 reads SGHVS; CDR2 reads FNYEAQ.

CDR3 coding DNA: TGTGCCAGCAGCGCCTCCGGGACAGGGTCTGGCTACACCTTC. The encoded protein is CASSASGTGSGYTF. This chain connects TRBV28 to TRBJ1-2; TRBD1 aligns across 9 bases. The trim removed 6 bases at V and 7 bases at J, leaving 9 bases unmatched. This CDR3 region has 14 residues. CDR1 and CDR2 from the germline V gene are MDHEN and SYDVKM.

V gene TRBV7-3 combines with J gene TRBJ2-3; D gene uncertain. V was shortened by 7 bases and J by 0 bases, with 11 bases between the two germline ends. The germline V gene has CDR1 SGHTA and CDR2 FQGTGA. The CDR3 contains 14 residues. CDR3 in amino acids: CASNPVSSTDTQYF. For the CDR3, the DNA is TGTGCCAGCAACCCGGTCTCTAGCACAGATACGCAGTATTTT.

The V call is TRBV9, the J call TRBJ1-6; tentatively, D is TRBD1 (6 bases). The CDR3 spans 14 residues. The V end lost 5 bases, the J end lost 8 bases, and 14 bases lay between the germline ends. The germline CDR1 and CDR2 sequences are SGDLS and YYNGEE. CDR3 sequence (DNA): TGTGCCAGCAGTCGCGGAGGGGGGGATTCACCCCTCCACTTT. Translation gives CASSRGGGDSPLHF. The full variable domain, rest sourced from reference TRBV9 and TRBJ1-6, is DSGVTQTPKHLITATGQRVTLRCSPRSGDLSVYWYQQSLDQGLQFLIQYYNGEERAKGNILERFSAQQFPDLHSELNLSSLELGDSALYFCASSRGGGDSPLHFGNGTRLTVT.

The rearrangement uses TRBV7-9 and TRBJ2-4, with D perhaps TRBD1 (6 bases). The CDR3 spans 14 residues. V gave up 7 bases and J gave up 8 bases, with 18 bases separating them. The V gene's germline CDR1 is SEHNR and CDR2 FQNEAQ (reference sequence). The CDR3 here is CASIPNTGLDIQYF. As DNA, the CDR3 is TGTGCCAGCATCCCCAATACAGGGTTGGACATTCAGTACTTC. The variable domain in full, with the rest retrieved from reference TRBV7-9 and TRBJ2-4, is DTGVSQNPRHKITKRGQNVTFRCDPISEHNRLYWYRQTLGQGPEFLTYFQNEAQLEKSRLLSDRFSAERPKGSFSTLEIQRTEQGDSAMYLCASIPNTGLDIQYFGAGTRLSVL.

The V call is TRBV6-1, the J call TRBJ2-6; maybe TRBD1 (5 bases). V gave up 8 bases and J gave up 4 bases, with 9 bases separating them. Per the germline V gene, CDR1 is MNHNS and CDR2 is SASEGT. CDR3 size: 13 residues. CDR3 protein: CASGASGANVLTF. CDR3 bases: TGTGCCAGCGGGGCCTCCGGGGCCAACGTCCTGACTTTC.

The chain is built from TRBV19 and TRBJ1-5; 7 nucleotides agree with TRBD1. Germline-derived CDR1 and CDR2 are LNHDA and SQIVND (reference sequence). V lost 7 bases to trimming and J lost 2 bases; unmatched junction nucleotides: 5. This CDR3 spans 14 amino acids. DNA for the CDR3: TGTGCCAGTAACCACGACAGGGGCAATCAGCCCCAGCATTTT. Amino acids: CASNHDRGNQPQHF. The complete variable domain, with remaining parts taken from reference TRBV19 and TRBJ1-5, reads DGGITQSPKYLFRKEGQNVTLSCEQNLNHDAMYWYRQDPGQGLRLIYYSQIVNDFQKGDIAEGYSVSREKKESFPLTVTSAQKNPTAFYLCASNHDRGNQPQHFGDGTRLSIL.

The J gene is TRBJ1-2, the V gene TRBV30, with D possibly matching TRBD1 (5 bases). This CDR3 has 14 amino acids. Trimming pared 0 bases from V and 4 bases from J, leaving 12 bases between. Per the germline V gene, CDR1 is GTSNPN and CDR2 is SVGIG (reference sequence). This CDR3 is CAWSVPGRPYGYTF. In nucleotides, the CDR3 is TGTGCCTGGAGTGTTCCAGGGAGGCCCTATGGCTACACCTTC.

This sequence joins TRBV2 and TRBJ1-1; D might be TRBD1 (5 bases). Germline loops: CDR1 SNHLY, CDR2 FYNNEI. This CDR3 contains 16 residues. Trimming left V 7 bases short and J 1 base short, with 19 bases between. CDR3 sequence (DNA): TGTGCCAGCATGAGGCAGGGTGGACAACGGAACACTGAAGCTTTCTTT. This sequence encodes CASMRQGGQRNTEAFF.

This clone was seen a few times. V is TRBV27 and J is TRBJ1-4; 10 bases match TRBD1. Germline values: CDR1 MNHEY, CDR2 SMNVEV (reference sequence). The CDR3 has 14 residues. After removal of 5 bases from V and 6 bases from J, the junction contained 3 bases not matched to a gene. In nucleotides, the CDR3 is TGTGCCAGCAGTCGGACAGGGGGATATGAAAAACTGTTTTTT. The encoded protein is CASSRTGGYEKLFF.

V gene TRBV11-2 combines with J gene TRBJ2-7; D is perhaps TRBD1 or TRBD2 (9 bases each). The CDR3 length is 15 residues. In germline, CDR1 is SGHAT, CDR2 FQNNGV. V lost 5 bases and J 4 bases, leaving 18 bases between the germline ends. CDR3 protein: CASSLAGQGVYEQYF. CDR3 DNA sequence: TGTGCCAGCAGCCTAGCGGGACAGGGTGTGTACGAGCAGTACTTC.

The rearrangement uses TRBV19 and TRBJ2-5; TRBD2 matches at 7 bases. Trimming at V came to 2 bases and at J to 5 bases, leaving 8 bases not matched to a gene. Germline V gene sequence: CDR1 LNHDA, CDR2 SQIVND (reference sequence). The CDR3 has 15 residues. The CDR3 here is CASSISRTSLETQYF. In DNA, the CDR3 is TGTGCCAGTAGTATATCCAGGACTAGTTTGGAGACCCAGTACTTC. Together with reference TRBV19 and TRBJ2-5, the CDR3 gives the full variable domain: DGGITQSPKYLFRKEGQNVTLSCEQNLNHDAMYWYRQDPGQGLRLIYYSQIVNDFQKGDIAEGYSVSREKKESFPLTVTSAQKNPTAFYLCASSISRTSLETQYFGPGTRLLVL.

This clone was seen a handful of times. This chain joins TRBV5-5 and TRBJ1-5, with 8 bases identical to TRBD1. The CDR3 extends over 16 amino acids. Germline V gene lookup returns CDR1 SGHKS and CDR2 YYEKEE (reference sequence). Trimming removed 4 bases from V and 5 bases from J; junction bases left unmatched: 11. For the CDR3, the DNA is TGTGCCAGCAGCCCTGGACAGGGAGGCGTCTATCAGCCCCAGCATTTT. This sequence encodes CASSPGQGGVYQPQHF.

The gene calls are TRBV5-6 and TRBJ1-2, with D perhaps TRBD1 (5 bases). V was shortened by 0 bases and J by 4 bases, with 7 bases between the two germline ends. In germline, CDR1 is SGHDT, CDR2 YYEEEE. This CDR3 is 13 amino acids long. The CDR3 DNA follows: TGTGCCAGCAGCTTGGTTACAGGCTATGGCTACACCTTC. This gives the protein CASSLVTGYGYTF.

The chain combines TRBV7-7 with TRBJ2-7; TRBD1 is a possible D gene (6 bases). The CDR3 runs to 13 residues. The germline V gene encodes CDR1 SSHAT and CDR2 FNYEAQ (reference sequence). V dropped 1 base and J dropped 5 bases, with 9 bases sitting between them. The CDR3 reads CASSLDRADEQYF. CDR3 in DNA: TGTGCCAGCAGCTTAGACAGGGCTGACGAGCAGTACTTC. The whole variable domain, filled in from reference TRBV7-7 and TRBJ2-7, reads GAGVSQSPRYKVTKRGQDVTLRCDPISSHATLYWYQQALGQGPEFLTYFNYEAQPDKSGLPSDRFSAERPEGSISTLTIQRTEQRDSAMYRCASSLDRADEQYFGPGTRLTVT.

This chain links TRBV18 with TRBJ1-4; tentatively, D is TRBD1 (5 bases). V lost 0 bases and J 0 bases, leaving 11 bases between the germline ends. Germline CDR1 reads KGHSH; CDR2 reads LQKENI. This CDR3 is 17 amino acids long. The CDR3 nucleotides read TGTGCCAGCTCACCACCCGGGTTAGGGGCAACTAATGAAAAACTGTTTTTT. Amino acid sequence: CASSPPGLGATNEKLFF. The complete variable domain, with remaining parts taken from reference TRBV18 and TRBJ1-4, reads NAGVMQNPRHLVRRRGQEARLRCSPMKGHSHVYWYRQLPEEGLKFMVYLQKENIIDESGMPKERFSAEFPKEGPSILRIQQVVRGDSAAYFCASSPPGLGATNEKLFFGSGTQLSVL.

The CDR3 sequence: CADRLGSYNEQFF. In DNA form, the CDR3 reads TGTGCCGATAGACTTGGCTCCTACAATGAGCAGTTCTTC. The chain couples TRBV2 to TRBJ2-1; D gene ambiguous. Trimming removed 11 bases at V and 0 bases at J, with 11 bases between. This CDR3 spans 13 amino acids. Germline lookup yields CDR1 SNHLY and CDR2 FYNNEI.

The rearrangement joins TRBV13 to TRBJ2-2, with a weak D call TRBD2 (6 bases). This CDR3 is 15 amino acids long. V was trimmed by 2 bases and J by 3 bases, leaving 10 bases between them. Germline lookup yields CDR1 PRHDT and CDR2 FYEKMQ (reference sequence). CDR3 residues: CASSLSGPYTGELFF. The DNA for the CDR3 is TGTGCCAGCAGCTTAAGCGGGCCCTACACCGGGGAGCTGTTTTTT.

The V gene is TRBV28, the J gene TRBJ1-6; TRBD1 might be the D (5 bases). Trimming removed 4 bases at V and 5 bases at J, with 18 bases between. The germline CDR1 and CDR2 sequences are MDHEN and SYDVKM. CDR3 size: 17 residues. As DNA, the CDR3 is TGTGCCAGCAGTTCACCGGGACTGAGAACCCATAATTCACCCCTCCACTTT. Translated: CASSSPGLRTHNSPLHF. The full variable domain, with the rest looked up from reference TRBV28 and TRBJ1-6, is DVKVTQSSRYLVKRTGEKVFLECVQDMDHENMFWYRQDPGLGLRLIYFSYDVKMKEKGDIPEGYSVSREKKERFSLILESASTNQTSMYLCASSSPGLRTHNSPLHFGNGTRLTVT.

In nucleotides, the CDR3 is TGTGCCAGCAGTTCACGAAGGACAGGGAGGCCCTACGAGCAGTACTTC. Residues: CASSSRRTGRPYEQYF. The rearrangement uses TRBV28 and TRBJ2-7, with 8 bases that match TRBD1. V was clipped by 4 bases and J by 2 bases; unmatched bases: 10. This CDR3 region has 16 residues. Germline loops: CDR1 MDHEN, CDR2 SYDVKM.

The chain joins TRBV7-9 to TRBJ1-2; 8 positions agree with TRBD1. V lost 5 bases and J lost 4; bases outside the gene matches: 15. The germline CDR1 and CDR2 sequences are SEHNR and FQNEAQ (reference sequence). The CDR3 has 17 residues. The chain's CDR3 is CASSTSGTGSPGYGYTF. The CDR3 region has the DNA TGTGCCAGCAGCACATCCGGGACAGGATCTCCGGGCTATGGCTACACCTTC. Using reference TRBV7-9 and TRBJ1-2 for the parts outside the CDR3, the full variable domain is DTGVSQNPRHKITKRGQNVTFRCDPISEHNRLYWYRQTLGQGPEFLTYFQNEAQLEKSRLLSDRFSAERPKGSFSTLEIQRTEQGDSAMYLCASSTSGTGSPGYGYTFGSGTRLTVV.

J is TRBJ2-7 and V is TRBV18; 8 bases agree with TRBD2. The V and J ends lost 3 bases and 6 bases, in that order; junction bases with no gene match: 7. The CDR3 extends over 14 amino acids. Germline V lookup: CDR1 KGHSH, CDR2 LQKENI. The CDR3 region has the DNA TGTGCCAGCTCACCCTCCGGGGGGGCCGGCGAGCAGTACTTC. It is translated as CASSPSGGAGEQYF.

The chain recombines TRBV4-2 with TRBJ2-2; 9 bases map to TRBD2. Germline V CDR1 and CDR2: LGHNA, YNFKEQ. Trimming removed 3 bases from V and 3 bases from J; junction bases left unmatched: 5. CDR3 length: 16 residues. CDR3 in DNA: TGTGCCAGCAGCCAGGGAGCGGGAGGTTACACCGGGGAGCTGTTTTTT. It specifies CASSQGAGGYTGELFF.

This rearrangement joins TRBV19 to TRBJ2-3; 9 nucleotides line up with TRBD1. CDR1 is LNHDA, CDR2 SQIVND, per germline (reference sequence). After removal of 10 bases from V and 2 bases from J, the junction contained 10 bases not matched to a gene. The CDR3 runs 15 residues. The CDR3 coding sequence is TGTGCCACTGATGTCGGGACAGGGTTCACAGATACGCAGTATTTT. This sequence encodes CATDVGTGFTDTQYF.

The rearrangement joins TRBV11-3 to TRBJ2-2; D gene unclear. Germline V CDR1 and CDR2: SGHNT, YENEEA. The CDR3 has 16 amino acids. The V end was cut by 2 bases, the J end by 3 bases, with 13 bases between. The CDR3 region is CASSLNSLRDTGELFF. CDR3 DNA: TGTGCCAGCAGCTTAAATTCCCTCCGAGACACCGGGGAGCTGTTTTTT. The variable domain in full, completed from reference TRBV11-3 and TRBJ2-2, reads EAGVVQSPRYKIIEKKQPVAFWCNPISGHNTLYWYLQNLGQGPELLIRYENEEAVDDSQLPKDRFSAERLKGVDSTLKIQPAELGDSAVYLCASSLNSLRDTGELFFGEGSRLTVL.